This T cell receptor (beta chain) was obtained from a study of T-cell reconstitution after alpha-beta-depleted transplantation in children. This clonotype has just a few counts. What it binds is not known. Unique molecular identifiers were built into the TCRbeta library. TCRdb fed the PCR reads into MiXCR, producing one record per CDR3 protein. The sample has a few hundred thousand distinct CDR3 sequences; 15% to 20% are singletons. Study outcomes and limitations: The main origin of T-cell counts and diversity one year after transplant was newly produced T cells. At around two months after transplant, the alpha-beta T cells were reportedly derived from several hundred expanded clones that came from non-depleted graft cells. Elevated TCRbeta diversity at day 60 was traced, in some patients, to surviving recipient T cells and thymic progenitors.

The clonotype was recovered from a boy under two years old who had a stem cell transplant for Wiskott-Aldrich syndrome, so the T cells may come from the graft donor. This material consisted of PBMCs, mostly from graft donor cells, taken 360 days after TCRalphabeta/CD19-depleted stem cell transplant.

In DNA form, the CDR3 reads TGTGCCAGCAGCATCCGGGGGGAGCAGTACTTC. This gives the protein CASSIRGEQYF. This rearrangement joins TRBV7-9 to TRBJ2-7, with D possibly matching TRBD2 (6 bases). V lost 5 bases and J lost 7, with 9 bases in between. The CDR3 runs to 11 residues. Per germline, CDR1 SEHNR and CDR2 FQNEAQ (reference sequence).